This entry features one TCR beta chain sequence. The germline V gene encodes CDR1 MNHEY and CDR2 SMNVEV (reference sequence). CDR3 length: 13 amino acids. V was clipped by 3 bases and J by 5 bases, with 11 bases between them. The sample originates from a study of blood T cell repertoires in COVID-19. Study background: Nucleic acid was either cDNA or gDNA, and it came from T cells, B-cell-depleted T cells, or PBMCs.

Only in-frame clones appear in the TCRdb table, and some are missing; sequencing was by immunoSEQ multiplex PCR. The data hold over 300,000 clones, with around 83% observed a single time. This sequence joins TRBV27 and TRBJ2-7; tentatively, D is TRBD1 (6 bases). This receptor was obtained from a woman aged 50 to 60 with acute or convalescent COVID-19. The sample consisted of peripheral blood. The CDR3 region is CASSLGADDEQYF. Written as DNA, the CDR3 is TGTGCCAGCAGTTTGGGGGCGGACGACGAGCAGTACTTC.